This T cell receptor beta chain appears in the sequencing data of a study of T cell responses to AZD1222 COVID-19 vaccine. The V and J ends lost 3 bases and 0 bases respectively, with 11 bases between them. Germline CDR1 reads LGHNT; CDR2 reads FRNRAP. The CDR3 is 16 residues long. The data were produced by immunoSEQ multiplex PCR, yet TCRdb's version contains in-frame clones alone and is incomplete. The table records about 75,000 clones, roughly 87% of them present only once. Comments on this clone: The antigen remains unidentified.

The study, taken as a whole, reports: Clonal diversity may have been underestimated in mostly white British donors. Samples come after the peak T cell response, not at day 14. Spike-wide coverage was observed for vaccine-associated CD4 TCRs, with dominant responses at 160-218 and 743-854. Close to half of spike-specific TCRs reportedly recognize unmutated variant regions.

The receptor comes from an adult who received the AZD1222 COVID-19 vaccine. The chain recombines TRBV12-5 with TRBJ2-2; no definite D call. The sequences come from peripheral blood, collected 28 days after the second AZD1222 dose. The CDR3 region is CASGLGGNANTGELFF. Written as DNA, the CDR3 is TGTGCTAGTGGTTTAGGTGGAAACGCGAACACCGGGGAGCTGTTTTTT.